Below are 3 T cell receptor beta chains sequenced from a single sample in a study of a mutant IDH1 vaccine in newly diagnosed glioma. Assay used: immunoSEQ multiplex PCR; TCRdb lists only in-frame clones, some missing. Of about 130,000 clones detected, roughly 78% appear once; the ten largest clones hold 4.5% to 6%. These receptors have no identified antigens. As for time point: week 11, during vaccination. Vaccinated patients received 300 ug of mutant IDH1 20-mer peptide per dose, with topical imiquimod. Sequences were derived from PBMCs, sampled from a glioma patient whose treatment included an IDH1 peptide vaccine. The receptor source for this set is a man in his forties with glioma.

The chain carries TRBV28 and TRBJ1-2; D gene uncertain. The V end was cut by 5 bases, the J end by 8 bases, with 15 bases between. The CDR3 has 13 amino acids. CDR1 and CDR2 (germline): MDHEN, SYDVKM. CDR3 protein: CASSPGRESGYTF. CDR3 in DNA: TGTGCCAGCAGTCCTGGACGGGAGTCGGGCTACACCTTC.

The chain carries TRBV30 and TRBJ2-1, with D uncertain. Germline CDR1 and CDR2: GTSNPN and SVGIG (reference sequence). CDR3 length: 14 residues. V was pared by 1 base and J by 4 bases, with 11 bases between. The CDR3 nucleotides are TGTGCCTGGAGTGGGACCTCAAGATACAATGAGCAGTTCTTC. Protein product: CAWSGTSRYNEQFF.

V and J are TRBV5-4 and TRBJ2-3; TRBD2 matches 8 bases. The CDR3 sequence is 15 residues long. After removal of 4 bases from V and 7 bases from J, the junction contained 11 bases not matched to a gene. Germline values: CDR1 SGHNT, CDR2 YYREEE (reference sequence). The CDR3 DNA sequence: TGTGCCAGCAGCGGGGGGGCGGGAGGATCACATACGCAGTATTTT. Its protein is CASSGGAGGSHTQYF.